One and the same sample provided the 32 T cell receptor beta chains below, sequenced in a study of cytomegalovirus exposure and HLA in healthy donors (dated by TCRdb to the late 2010s). Receptor libraries were prepared by the immunoSEQ multiplex PCR assay. For the multiplex PCR, a mixture combining 60 forward primers for TCR Vbeta segments and 13 reverse primers for TCR Jbeta segments was used. TCRdb provides this immuneACCESS table in a form limited to in-frame rearrangements. Some clones are lacking; in checked studies, under half of them reflect an unresolved V gene, and why the rest are absent is not known. Within this sample are around 120,000 clones, with about four fifths of them counted one time only. More than 7% of the sample lies in the top ten. Sequenced material: PBMCs. The origin of the receptors is a female donor in good health and CMV-seropositive.

J is TRBJ1-2 and V is TRBV30; D is uncertain. This CDR3 spans 13 amino acids. The V and J ends lost 7 bases and 4 bases respectively, with 16 bases between them. Germline assignment: CDR1 GTSNPN and CDR2 SVGIG (reference sequence). CDR3 coding DNA: TGTGCCTCTAGCCAAGGTTTGGGCTATGGCTACACCTTC. It yields the protein CASSQGLGYGYTF. Full variable domain (rest looked up from reference TRBV30 and TRBJ1-2): SQTIHQWPATLVQPVGSPLSLECTVEGTSNPNLYWYRQAAGRGLQLLFYSVGIGQISSEVPQNLSASRPQDRQFILSSKKLLLSDSGFYLCASSQGLGYGYTFGSGTRLTVV.

V gene TRBV28 combines with J gene TRBJ2-2; D unclear. The CDR3 spans 13 residues. Trimming removed 5 bases from V and 0 bases from J, with 4 bases in between. Germline V gives CDR1 MDHEN, CDR2 SYDVKM. The CDR3, as DNA: TGTGCCAGCAGTCCCGCGAACACCGGGGAGCTGTTTTTT. It codes for CASSPANTGELFF.

This clone has just one count. The V gene is TRBV30, the J gene TRBJ2-2; no definite D call. Trimming left V 5 bases short and J 1 base short, with 11 bases between. CDR3 length: 14 residues. From germline, CDR1 is GTSNPN and CDR2 SVGIG (reference sequence). The CDR3 DNA reads as TGTGCCTGGGAGGCCGGGTGGAACACCGGGGAGCTGTTTTTT. It specifies CAWEAGWNTGELFF.

V usage is TRBV29-1 and J usage is TRBJ1-2, with 10 nucleotides matching TRBD1. The CDR3 has 13 amino acids. With V trimmed by 3 bases and J by 6 bases, 4 bases remained unmatched. Germline CDR1 and CDR2: SQVTM and ANQGSEA. CDR3: CSVDDRGRDGYTF. For the CDR3, the DNA is TGCAGCGTTGATGACAGGGGGCGAGATGGCTACACCTTC.

The rearrangement uses TRBV5-1 and TRBJ2-7; unclear D gene. Germline CDR1 and CDR2: SGHRS and YFSETQ. V was trimmed by 1 base and J by 5 bases, leaving 13 bases between them. The CDR3 runs 14 residues. CDR3 protein: CASSLRAGSDEQYF. The CDR3 coding sequence is TGCGCCAGCAGCTTGCGTGCCGGGTCGGACGAGCAGTACTTC.

The chain has TRBV5-8 and TRBJ1-1; D may be TRBD1 (5 bases). There are 11 residues in the CDR3. V lost 2 bases to trimming and J lost 11 bases, with 10 bases between them. The germline V gene encodes CDR1 SGHTS and CDR2 YDEGEE. The CDR3 DNA is TGTGCCAGCAGCTTCGGCGGGACGGCTTTCTTT. Protein: CASSFGGTAFF.

The V call is TRBV10-3, the J call TRBJ1-5; 8 positions match TRBD1. The CDR3 is 13 residues long. The V gene's germline CDR1 is ENHRY and CDR2 SYGVKD. J lost 4 bases, V lost 5 bases, and 1 base had no gene match. The CDR3 DNA reads TGTGCCATCAGTCAGGGGGCGAATCAGCCCCAGCATTTT. Encoded protein: CAISQGANQPQHF.

DNA for the CDR3: TGTGCCAGCAGCTTGATATCGGGACAGGGTATCACCGGGGAGCTGTTTTTT. This translates into CASSLISGQGITGELFF. The V call is TRBV7-6, the J call TRBJ2-2; 9 bases fit TRBD1. The germline gives CDR1 SGHVS, CDR2 FNYEAQ. J was trimmed by 4 bases and V by 3 bases; bases with no gene match: 9. The CDR3 spans 17 residues.

This chain links TRBV4-2 with TRBJ2-3, with 8 bases matching TRBD2. Per the germline V gene, CDR1 is LGHNA and CDR2 is YNFKEQ. This CDR3 spans 17 amino acids. With 0 bases clipped from V and 3 bases from J, the junction kept 8 bases outside the gene matches. The CDR3, as DNA: TGTGCCAGCAGCCAAGAGGGTCCCGGGGGGGTTACAGATACGCAGTATTTT. This translates into CASSQEGPGGVTDTQYF.

This chain joins TRBV7-3 and TRBJ2-7, with 7 bases matching TRBD1. In germline, CDR1 is SGHTA, CDR2 FQGTGA. The CDR3 is 13 residues long. Germline trimming cut 3 bases from V and 2 bases from J; bases unmatched to any gene: 1. The CDR3 region has the DNA TGTGCCAGCAGCTTTGGACAGGCCTACGAGCAGTACTTC. This sequence encodes CASSFGQAYEQYF.

V gene TRBV7-8 combines with J gene TRBJ2-1, with 10 bases fitting TRBD1. The trim removed 3 bases at V and 7 bases at J, leaving 9 bases unmatched. CDR3 size: 16 residues. Germline CDR1 reads SGHVS; CDR2 reads FQNEAQ. The CDR3 protein is CASSLSPGQGLNEQFF. In nucleotides, the CDR3 is TGTGCCAGCAGCTTGTCTCCGGGACAGGGGTTAAATGAGCAGTTCTTC.

The J gene is TRBJ2-2, the V gene TRBV30; 9 bases align to TRBD2. Germline V CDR1 and CDR2: GTSNPN, SVGIG (reference sequence). The CDR3 runs to 16 residues. Trimming cost V 3 bases and J 1 base; bases outside gene matches: 6. The chain's CDR3 is CAWRPNSGGNTGELFF. The CDR3 coding sequence is TGTGCCTGGAGACCCAATAGCGGGGGGAACACCGGGGAGCTGTTTTTT. Full variable domain (outside the CDR3, taken from reference TRBV30 and TRBJ2-2): SQTIHQWPATLVQPVGSPLSLECTVEGTSNPNLYWYRQAAGRGLQLLFYSVGIGQISSEVPQNLSASRPQDRQFILSSKKLLLSDSGFYLCAWRPNSGGNTGELFFGEGSRLTVL.

This clone was observed a single time. This chain joins TRBV6-1 and TRBJ1-2; 10 positions agree with TRBD1. The CDR3 is 14 residues long. J gave up 5 bases and V 6 bases, and 6 bases lay outside the gene matches. Germline V gene data show CDR1 as MNHNS and CDR2 as SASEGT. CDR3: CASSPTGGGYGYTF. The CDR3 DNA sequence: TGTGCCAGCAGCCCGACAGGGGGCGGGTATGGCTACACCTTC.

In its sample, this clone was seen a few times. J is TRBJ2-5 and V is TRBV6-1; D gene ambiguous. CDR3 length: 12 amino acids. Germline CDR1 is MNHNS and CDR2 is SASEGT. The V gene lost 5 bases and the J gene lost 1 base, with 5 bases spanning the gap. CDR3 sequence (DNA): TGTGCCAGCAGTAAGCTCCAAGAGACCCAGTACTTC. This codes for CASSKLQETQYF.

As regards this clone: One junction end disagrees with the germline gene, perhaps due to a read error. The chain is built from TRBV7-9 and TRBJ1-4, with no clear D. The CDR3 length is 16 residues. In germline, CDR1 is SEHNR, CDR2 FQNEAQ (reference sequence). The CDR3 is CSSSSRSTSTNEKLFF. Here the CDR3 DNA reads TGTTCCAGCAGCTCCCGGTCCACTTCAACTAATGAAAAACTGTTTTTT.

This chain connects TRBV18 to TRBJ2-7; a weak D match, TRBD1 (5 bases). There are 13 residues in the CDR3. The germline gives CDR1 KGHSH, CDR2 LQKENI. V dropped 2 bases and J dropped 3 bases, with 8 bases sitting between them. CDR3 region: CASSPDRHYEQYF. The CDR3 DNA reads TGTGCCAGCTCACCAGACAGACACTACGAGCAGTACTTC.

This clone was recorded once. The chain links TRBV2 to TRBJ2-3; TRBD1 agrees at 9 bases. Germline V gene sequence: CDR1 SNHLY, CDR2 FYNNEI. With 8 bases clipped from V and 4 bases from J, the junction kept 1 base outside the gene matches. The CDR3 contains 12 residues. CDR3 in amino acids: CASGQGPDTQYF. In DNA form, the CDR3 reads TGTGCCAGCGGACAGGGGCCAGATACGCAGTATTTT.

This clone has just a few counts. The rearrangement links TRBV5-1 to TRBJ1-1; D not certain. The CDR3 sequence is 14 residues long. With 6 bases removed from V and 3 bases from J, the gap between germline ends came to 15 bases. The V gene's germline CDR1 is SGHRS and CDR2 YFSETQ. The CDR3 nucleotides are TGCGCCAGCACCCTGACCGGGAGGGACACTGAAGCTTTCTTT. Translation: CASTLTGRDTEAFF. Filled out from reference TRBV5-1 and TRBJ1-1, the complete variable domain reads KAGVTQTPRYLIKTRGQQVTLSCSPISGHRSVSWYQQTPGQGLQFLFEYFSETQRNKGNFPGRFSGRQFSNSRSEMNVSTLELGDSALYLCASTLTGRDTEAFFGQGTRLTVV.

The chain couples TRBV7-3 to TRBJ1-3; a possible D gene is TRBD1 (6 bases). The V end was cut by 3 bases, the J end by 1 base, with 10 bases between. The CDR3 consists of 15 residues. CDR1 is SGHTA, CDR2 FQGTGA, per germline. CDR3 nucleotides: TGTGCCAGCAGCTTGGGACAAGGATCTGGAAACACCATATATTTT. Its protein product is CASSLGQGSGNTIYF.

A few counts support this clone. CDR3 region: CASSSFDQAPSEQYF. CDR3 in DNA: TGTGCCAGCAGTTCCTTTGACCAGGCGCCCTCCGAGCAGTACTTC. The chain employs TRBV6-5 and TRBJ2-7, with D unresolved. Germline V CDR1 and CDR2: MNHEY, SVGAGI. Trimming shortened V by 4 bases and J by 6 bases, and 19 bases separated the two germline ends. The CDR3 is 15 amino acids.

The chain combines TRBV19 with TRBJ1-1; a weak D match, TRBD1 (5 bases). CDR3 length: 15 residues. The ends were cut back, 2 bases at V and 1 base at J, with 11 bases in the middle. Germline V lookup: CDR1 LNHDA, CDR2 SQIVND (reference sequence). CDR3 in DNA: TGTGCCAGTAGTATAACTGGGGCGCCGAACACTGAAGCTTTCTTT. Translation gives CASSITGAPNTEAFF.

The chain recombines TRBV4-2 with TRBJ2-5, with D maybe TRBD1 (6 bases). CDR1 is LGHNA and CDR2 is YNFKEQ in the germline V gene. CDR3 length: 15 amino acids. Between the trimmed V and J ends, which lost 0 bases and 2 bases, there was a span of 10 bases. The CDR3 reads CASSQDGQGQETQYF. The CDR3 coding sequence is TGTGCCAGCAGCCAAGATGGGCAGGGGCAAGAGACCCAGTACTTC.

The chain joins TRBV6-1 to TRBJ2-1; no firm D call. This CDR3 spans 11 amino acids. V gave up 4 bases and J gave up 9 bases, with 7 bases separating them. Germline CDR1 MNHNS, CDR2 SASEGT. The CDR3 region has the DNA TGTGCCAGCAGTGTTGTATCTGAGCAGTTCTTC. Translating it yields CASSVVSEQFF.

This chain links TRBV10-1 with TRBJ2-7, with TRBD1 identical over 9 bases. Unmatched junction bases numbered 10, after V lost 6 bases and J lost 4 bases. The CDR3 consists of 15 residues. Germline-derived CDR1 and CDR2 are WNHNN and SYGVQD (reference sequence). CDR3 nucleotides: TGCGCCAGCAGAAACTGGACAGGGGCCCCTTACGAGCAGTACTTC. Its protein product is CASRNWTGAPYEQYF.

The chain uses TRBV19 and TRBJ2-1; 10 bases fit TRBD2. The length of the CDR3 is 15 residues. The V gene's germline CDR1 is LNHDA and CDR2 SQIVND (reference sequence). The J segment lost 4 bases and the V segment lost 7 bases, leaving 7 bases of the junction unmatched. CDR3 in DNA: TGTGCCAGTACCCGAGCGGGGGGGGCTTACAATGAGCAGTTCTTC. It specifies CASTRAGGAYNEQFF.

The chain carries TRBV9 and TRBJ2-1; weak D call: TRBD2 (7 bases). This CDR3 has 14 residues. V dropped 0 bases and J dropped 6 bases, with 10 bases sitting between them. CDR1 and CDR2 (germline): SGDLS, YYNGEE. The CDR3 protein is CASSVAGGLNEQFF. Here the CDR3 DNA reads TGTGCCAGCAGCGTAGCGGGGGGCCTCAATGAGCAGTTCTTC.

The chain carries TRBV11-3 and TRBJ2-2; D is ambiguous. Germline CDR1 SGHNT, CDR2 YENEEA. This CDR3 has 17 amino acids. V was clipped by 1 base and J by 0 bases, with 12 bases between them. CDR3 sequence reads: CASSLVVGSANTGELFF. The CDR3 DNA is TGTGCCAGCAGCTTAGTGGTAGGCAGCGCGAACACCGGGGAGCTGTTTTTT. The full variable domain, rest sourced from reference TRBV11-3 and TRBJ2-2, is EAGVVQSPRYKIIEKKQPVAFWCNPISGHNTLYWYLQNLGQGPELLIRYENEEAVDDSQLPKDRFSAERLKGVDSTLKIQPAELGDSAVYLCASSLVVGSANTGELFFGEGSRLTVL.

The chain is built from TRBV15 and TRBJ2-7; D may be TRBD1 (6 bases). The CDR3 length is 16 residues. Germline-derived CDR1 and CDR2 are LNHNV and YYDKDF (reference sequence). The V gene lost 0 bases and the J gene lost 5 bases, with 17 bases spanning the gap. The CDR3 loop is CATSRDPTGSFNEQYF. CDR3 coding DNA: TGTGCCACCAGCAGAGATCCAACAGGGAGTTTCAACGAGCAGTACTTC.

The chain couples TRBV7-8 to TRBJ1-2; 8 nucleotides line up with TRBD1. Germline-derived CDR1 and CDR2 are SGHVS and FQNEAQ. Trimming cost V 1 base and J 7 bases; bases outside gene matches: 8. This CDR3 has 15 amino acids. CDR3 protein: CASSLDTGGGSGYTF. CDR3 coding DNA: TGTGCCAGCAGCTTAGATACAGGGGGTGGGTCTGGCTACACCTTC.

The gene calls are TRBV27 and TRBJ1-2; possibly TRBD1 for D (6 bases). CDR1 is MNHEY and CDR2 is SMNVEV in the germline V gene (reference sequence). The CDR3 consists of 15 residues. V was cut by 5 bases and J by 1 base, with 14 bases left in between. CDR3 residues: CASSRRGGGNYGYTF. The CDR3 coding sequence is TGTGCCAGCAGTCGTAGGGGGGGAGGTAACTATGGCTACACCTTC.

On this clone itself: The sample holds other DNA sequences that translate to the same CDR3. The rearrangement uses TRBV15 and TRBJ1-2; D call uncertain. Trimming cost V 0 bases and J 5 bases, with 7 bases left between them. The length of the CDR3 is 13 residues. Germline V lookup: CDR1 LNHNV, CDR2 YYDKDF (reference sequence). This CDR3 reads CATSRDPIYGYTF. In DNA form, the CDR3 reads TGTGCCACCAGCAGAGATCCCATTTATGGCTACACCTTC.

This sequence joins TRBV10-3 and TRBJ2-5; TRBD1 matches 11 bases. Trimming cost V 6 bases and J 5 bases; bases outside gene matches: 5. Germline values: CDR1 ENHRY, CDR2 SYGVKD. This CDR3 has 14 amino acids. The CDR3: CAIRGDRGWETQYF. The CDR3 nucleotides are TGTGCCATCAGGGGGGACAGGGGGTGGGAGACCCAGTACTTC.